The present entry profiles one T cell receptor beta chain with its context. Antigen specificity is unknown. Read coverage stops 3 residues before the CDR3 terminus; the germline J gene supplies the remainder. The record originates from a study of T cells in women clearing cervical HPV infection. Study overall: Controls' single incident HPV16 infection cleared within 12 months without precancer. Controls gave blood once infection was undetectable; cases at lesion identification.

The study's findings and limits: Cases and controls were distinguished at AUC roughly 0.86 by richness and V genes.

Prevalent HPV16 infections were excluded; only incident single HPV16 infections included. Between the trimmed V and J ends, which lost 3 bases and 6 bases, there was a span of 19 bases. This CDR3 comprises 15 residues. In germline, CDR1 is SGHNT, CDR2 YYREEE (reference sequence). Method: immunoSEQ multiplex PCR; TCRdb's copy keeps in-frame clones and lacks some. The sample totals about 26,000 clones; its top ten clones hold around 10%. Sample: blood buffy coat. This clonotype was obtained from a woman between 18 and 75 years old with a cervical HPV16 infection that either progressed to CIN3+ or cleared (not recorded which). The chain combines TRBV5-4 with TRBJ2-7; weak D call: TRBD2 (7 bases). The CDR3: CASSSLQGGLVEQYF. CDR3 DNA (partial): TGTGCCAGCAGCTCGCTACAGGGAGGGTTGGTCGAG.